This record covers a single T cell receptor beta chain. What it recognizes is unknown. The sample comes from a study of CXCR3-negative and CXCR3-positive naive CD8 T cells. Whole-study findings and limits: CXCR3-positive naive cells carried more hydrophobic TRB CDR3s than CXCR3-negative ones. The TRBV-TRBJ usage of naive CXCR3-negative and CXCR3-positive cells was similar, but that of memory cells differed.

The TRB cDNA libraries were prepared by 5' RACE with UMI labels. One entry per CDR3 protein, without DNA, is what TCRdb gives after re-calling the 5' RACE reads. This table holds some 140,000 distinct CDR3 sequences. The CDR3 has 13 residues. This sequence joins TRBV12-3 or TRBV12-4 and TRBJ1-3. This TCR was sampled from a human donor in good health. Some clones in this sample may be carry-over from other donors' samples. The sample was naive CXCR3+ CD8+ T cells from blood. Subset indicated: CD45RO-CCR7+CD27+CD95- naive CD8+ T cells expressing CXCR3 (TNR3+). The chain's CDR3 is CAVDGRYGNTIYF.